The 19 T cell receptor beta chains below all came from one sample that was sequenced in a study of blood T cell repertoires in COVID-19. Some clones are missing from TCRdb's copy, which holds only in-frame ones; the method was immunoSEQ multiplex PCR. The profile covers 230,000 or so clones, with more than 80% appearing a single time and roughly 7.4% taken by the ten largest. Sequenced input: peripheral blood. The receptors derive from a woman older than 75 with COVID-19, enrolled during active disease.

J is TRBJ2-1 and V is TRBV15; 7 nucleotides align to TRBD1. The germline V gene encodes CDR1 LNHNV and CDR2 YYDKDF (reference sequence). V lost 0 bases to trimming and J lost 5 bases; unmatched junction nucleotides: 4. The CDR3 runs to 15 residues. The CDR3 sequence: CATSRDNRGHNEQFF. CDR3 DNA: TGTGCCACCAGCAGAGATAACAGGGGTCACAATGAGCAGTTCTTC.

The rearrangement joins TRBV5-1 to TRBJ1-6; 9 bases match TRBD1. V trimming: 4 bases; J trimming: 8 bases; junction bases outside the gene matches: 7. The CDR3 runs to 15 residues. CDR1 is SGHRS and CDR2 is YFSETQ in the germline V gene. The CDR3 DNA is TGCGCCAGCAGCGCGGGGGGACAGGGAGATTCACCCCTCCACTTT. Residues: CASSAGGQGDSPLHF.

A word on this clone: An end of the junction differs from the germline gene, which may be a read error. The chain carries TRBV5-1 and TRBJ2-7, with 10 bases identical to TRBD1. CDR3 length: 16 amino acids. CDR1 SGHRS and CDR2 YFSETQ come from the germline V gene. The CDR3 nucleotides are TGCGCCCGCAGCTTGGGGGGGACAGGGGATAGCTACGAGCAGTACTTC. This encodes CARSLGGTGDSYEQYF.

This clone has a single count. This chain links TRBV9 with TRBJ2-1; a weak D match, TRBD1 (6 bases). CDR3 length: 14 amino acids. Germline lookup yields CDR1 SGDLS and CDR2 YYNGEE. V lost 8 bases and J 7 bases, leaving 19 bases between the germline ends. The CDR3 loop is CARTTGFRHNEQFF. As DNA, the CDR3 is TGTGCCAGGACGACAGGATTCCGGCATAATGAGCAGTTCTTC.

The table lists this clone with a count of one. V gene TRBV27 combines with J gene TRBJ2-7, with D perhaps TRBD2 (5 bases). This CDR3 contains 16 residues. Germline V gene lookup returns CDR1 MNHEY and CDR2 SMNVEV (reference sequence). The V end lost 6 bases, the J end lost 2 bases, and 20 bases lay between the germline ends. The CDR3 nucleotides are TGTGCCAGCAGGGTCGGTTACGGAGGACCCCCCTACGAGCAGTACTTC. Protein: CASRVGYGGPPYEQYF.

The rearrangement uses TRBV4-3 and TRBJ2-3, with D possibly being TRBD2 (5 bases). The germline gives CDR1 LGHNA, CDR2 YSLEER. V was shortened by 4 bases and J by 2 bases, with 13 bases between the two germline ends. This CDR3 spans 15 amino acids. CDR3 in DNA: TGCGCCAGCAGCCTTGAGGGTGGAGTCACAGATACGCAGTATTTT. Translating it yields CASSLEGGVTDTQYF.

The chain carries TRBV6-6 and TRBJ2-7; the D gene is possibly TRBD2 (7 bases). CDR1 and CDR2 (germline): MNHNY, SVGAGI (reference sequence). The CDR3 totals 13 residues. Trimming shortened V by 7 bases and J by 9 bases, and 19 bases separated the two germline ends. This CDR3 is CASTDPGGAGQYF. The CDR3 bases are TGTGCCAGCACCGACCCTGGGGGGGCTGGGCAGTACTTC.

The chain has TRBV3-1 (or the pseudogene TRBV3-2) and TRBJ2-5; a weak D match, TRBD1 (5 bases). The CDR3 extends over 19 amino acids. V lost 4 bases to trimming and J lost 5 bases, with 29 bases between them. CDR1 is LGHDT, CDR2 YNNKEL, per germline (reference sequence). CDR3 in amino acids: CASSPLGAFDTPHRETQYF. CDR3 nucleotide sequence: TGTGCCAGCAGCCCTCTTGGGGCCTTTGACACCCCTCATAGGGAGACCCAGTACTTC.

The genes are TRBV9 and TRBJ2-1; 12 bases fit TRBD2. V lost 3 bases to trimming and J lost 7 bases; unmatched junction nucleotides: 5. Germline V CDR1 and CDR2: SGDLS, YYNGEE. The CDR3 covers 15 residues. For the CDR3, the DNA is TGTGCCAGCAGCGGGCTAGCGGGGGGGCGGAATGAGCAGTTCTTC. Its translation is CASSGLAGGRNEQFF.

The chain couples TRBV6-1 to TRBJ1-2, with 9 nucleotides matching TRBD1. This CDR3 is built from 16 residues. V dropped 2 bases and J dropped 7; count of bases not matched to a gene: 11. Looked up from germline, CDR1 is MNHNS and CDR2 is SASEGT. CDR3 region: CASSERDRAGGGGYTF. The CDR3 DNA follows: TGTGCCAGCAGTGAAAGGGACAGGGCTGGGGGGGGTGGCTACACCTTC.

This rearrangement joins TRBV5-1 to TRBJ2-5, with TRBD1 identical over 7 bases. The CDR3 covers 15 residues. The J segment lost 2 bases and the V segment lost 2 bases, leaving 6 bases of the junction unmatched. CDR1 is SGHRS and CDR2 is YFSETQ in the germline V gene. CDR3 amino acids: CASSFQTGSQETQYF. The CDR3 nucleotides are TGCGCCAGCAGCTTCCAGACAGGGTCACAAGAGACCCAGTACTTC.

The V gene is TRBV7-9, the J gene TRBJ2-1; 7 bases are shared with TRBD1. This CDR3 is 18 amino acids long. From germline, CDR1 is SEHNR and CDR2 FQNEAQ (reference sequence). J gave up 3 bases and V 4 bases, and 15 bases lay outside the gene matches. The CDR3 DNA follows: TGTGCCAGCAGCTCCCAGACAGGGTCCAGGGCTTTCTACAATGAGCAGTTCTTC. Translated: CASSSQTGSRAFYNEQFF.

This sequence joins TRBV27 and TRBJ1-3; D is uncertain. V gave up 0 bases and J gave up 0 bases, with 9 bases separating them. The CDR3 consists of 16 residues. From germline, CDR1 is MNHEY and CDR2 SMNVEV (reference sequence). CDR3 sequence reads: CASSLSARNSGNTIYF. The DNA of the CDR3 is TGTGCCAGCAGTTTATCCGCCAGGAACTCTGGAAACACCATATATTTT.

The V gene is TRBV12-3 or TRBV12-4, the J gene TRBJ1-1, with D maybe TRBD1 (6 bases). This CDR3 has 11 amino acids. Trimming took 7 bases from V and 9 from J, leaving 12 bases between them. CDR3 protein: CASTPTGQAFF. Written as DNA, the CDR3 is TGTGCCAGCACCCCGACAGGCCAAGCTTTCTTT.

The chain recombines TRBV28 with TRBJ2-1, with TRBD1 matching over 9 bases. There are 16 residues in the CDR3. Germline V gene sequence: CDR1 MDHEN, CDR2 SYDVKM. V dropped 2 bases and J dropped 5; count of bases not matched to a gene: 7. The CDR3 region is CASSLEDRGRHNEQFF. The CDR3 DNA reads TGTGCCAGCAGTTTAGAGGACAGGGGTCGTCACAATGAGCAGTTCTTC.

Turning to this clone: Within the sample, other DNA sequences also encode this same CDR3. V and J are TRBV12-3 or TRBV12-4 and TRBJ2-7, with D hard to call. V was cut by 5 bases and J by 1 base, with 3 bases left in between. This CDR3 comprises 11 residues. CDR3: CASSQSYEQYF. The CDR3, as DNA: TGTGCCAGCAGTCAATCCTACGAGCAGTACTTC.

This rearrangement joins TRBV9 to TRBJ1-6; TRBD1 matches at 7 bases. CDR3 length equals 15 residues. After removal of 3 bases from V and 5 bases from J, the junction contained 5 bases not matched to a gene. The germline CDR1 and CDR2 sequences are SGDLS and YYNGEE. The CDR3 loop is CASSARQGDNSPLHF. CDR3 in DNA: TGTGCCAGCAGCGCCCGACAGGGAGATAATTCACCCCTCCACTTT.

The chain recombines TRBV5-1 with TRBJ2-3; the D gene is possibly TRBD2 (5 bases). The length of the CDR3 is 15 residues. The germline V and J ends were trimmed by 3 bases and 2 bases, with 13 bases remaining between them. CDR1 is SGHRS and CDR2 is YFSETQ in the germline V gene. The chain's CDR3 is CASSSGSLYTDTQYF. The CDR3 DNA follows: TGCGCCAGCAGCTCGGGGTCATTATACACAGATACGCAGTATTTT.

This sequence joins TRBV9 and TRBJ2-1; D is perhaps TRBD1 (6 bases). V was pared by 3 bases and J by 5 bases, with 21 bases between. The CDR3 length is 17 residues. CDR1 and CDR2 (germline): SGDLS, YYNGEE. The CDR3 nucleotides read TGTGCCAGCAGCGCCCATTATGACAGGATCGGGGACAATGAGCAGTTCTTC. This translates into CASSAHYDRIGDNEQFF.